This T cell receptor beta chain was recorded in a study of long-term antiretroviral therapy in people with HIV. An immunoSEQ assay, version v3.0, was performed at survey level. Only in-frame clones appear in the TCRdb table, and some are missing; sequencing was by immunoSEQ multiplex PCR. The repertoire holds tens of thousands of clones, with 82% as singletons. Every donor had one or more pre-ART and two or more post-ART PBMC samples. The United States was where all participants with HIV were treated. A word on this clone: No antigen is known for it.

Overall study findings and caveats: Clones showing expansion before ART dominated the repertoire at all time points. Dating from about 2003 to 2018, the blood was possibly obtained under older ART regimens.

Per germline, CDR1 SEHNR and CDR2 FQNEAQ (reference sequence). The junction had 8 bases not matched to a gene; V was cut back by 5 bases and J by 1 base. The CDR3 contains 15 residues. This specimen consisted of unsorted PBMCs, obtained 0.5 years after starting antiretroviral therapy. V usage is TRBV7-9 and J usage is TRBJ2-7; 7 bases align to TRBD2. The TCR was taken from a man aged 18 to 30 with HIV. CDR3 nucleotides: TGTGCCAGCAGCCGGAGGGACTACCAGTCCTACGAGCAGTACTTC. Its protein product is CASSRRDYQSYEQYF.